The 13 T cell receptor beta chains below come from one sample, sequenced in a study of regulatory T cells in long-lasting Graves disease. Arm-PCR of CDR3 regions and iRepertoire HTBI primers were the basis on which TCR beta libraries were built. TCRdb reprocessed the multiplex PCR reads with MiXCR, giving one entry per CDR3 protein. The sample holds approximately 380,000 distinct CDR3 sequences; roughly 20% are singletons and the top ten take about a fifth. Noted time point: persistent/refractory GD, antithyroid drugs over 5 years with positive TRAb. From RNA extracted from PBMCs, the TCR library was made. The sample was peripheral blood mononuclear cells (PBMCs), taken when the disease was refractory, from a patient treated with antithyroid drugs. The receptors shown here come from a female donor with Graves disease.

In its sample, this clonotype was seen a few times. This chain connects TRBV12-3 or TRBV12-4 to TRBJ2-7; D may be TRBD1 (6 bases). V lost 4 bases and J lost 7, with 26 bases in between. The CDR3 sequence is 17 residues long. CDR3 loop: CASSSPLIGTRGKEQYF. The CDR3 DNA is TGTGCCAGCAGTTCCCCTTTAATCGGGACAAGGGGTAAGGAGCAGTACTTC.

This clonotype was seen only a few times. The chain couples TRBV30 to TRBJ2-7; D may be TRBD1 (6 bases). The CDR3 length is 14 residues. Trimming pared 2 bases from V and 2 bases from J, leaving 13 bases between. The germline V gene encodes CDR1 GTSNPN and CDR2 SVGIG (reference sequence). DNA of the CDR3: TGTGCCTGGAGTAGGGACACTCTAGCCTACGAGCAGTACTTC. This gives the protein CAWSRDTLAYEQYF.

At least ten counts were recorded for this clonotype. The chain has TRBV12-3 or TRBV12-4 and TRBJ1-2; 8 bases are a match to TRBD1. V was pared by 2 bases and J by 8 bases, with 10 bases of the junction left unmatched. There are 15 residues in the CDR3. The CDR3: CASSLSGRGLGGYTF. The CDR3 bases are TGTGCCAGCAGTTTAAGCGGCAGGGGGCTGGGCGGCTACACCTTC.

This clonotype has ten or more counts. CDR3 sequence: CSASARRGFDEQYF. The DNA of the CDR3 is TGCAGTGCTAGTGCCCGACGCGGCTTCGACGAGCAGTACTTC. The rearrangement uses TRBV20-1 and TRBJ2-7; D not certain. This CDR3 has 14 residues. Deletions cut 3 bases from V and 5 bases from J, with 17 bases between. Germline V gene data show CDR1 as DFQATT and CDR2 as SNEGSKA (reference sequence).

There are many counts of this clonotype. This chain links TRBV12-3 or TRBV12-4 with TRBJ2-7, with D perhaps matching TRBD2 (6 bases). The CDR3 length is 14 residues. V was clipped by 7 bases and J by 5 bases, with 18 bases between them. The DNA of the CDR3 is TGTGCCAGCACCCCCGGGGTTCGGGGGAACGAGCAGTACTTC. Its translation is CASTPGVRGNEQYF.

V and J are TRBV19 and TRBJ2-6, with D tentatively TRBD2 (5 bases). The CDR3 has 15 amino acids. The germline V gene has CDR1 LNHDA and CDR2 SQIVND (reference sequence). Trimming stripped 3 bases from V and 1 base from J, with 7 bases between. The CDR3 region has the DNA TGTGCCAGTAGTATGGGAGTTTCTGGGGCCAACGTCCTGACTTTC. Protein product: CASSMGVSGANVLTF.

This CDR3 is CASSGGTQLRTDTQYF. DNA of the CDR3: TGTGCCAGCAGTGGGGGGACGCAACTACGCACAGATACGCAGTATTTT. The chain carries TRBV2 and TRBJ2-3; D is possibly TRBD1 or TRBD2 (5 bases each). Germline loops: CDR1 SNHLY, CDR2 FYNNEI. This CDR3 has 16 amino acids. V gave up 4 bases and J gave up 1 base, with 15 bases separating them. The full variable domain, with the rest looked up from reference TRBV2 and TRBJ2-3, is EPEVTQTPSHQVTQMGQEVILRCVPISNHLYFYWYRQILGQKVEFLVSFYNNEISEKSEIFDDQFSVERPDGSNFTLKIRSTKLEDSAMYFCASSGGTQLRTDTQYFGPGTRLTVL.

The chain links TRBV30 to TRBJ1-2; the D gene is possibly TRBD1 (5 bases). V shed 0 bases and J shed 6 bases, with 14 bases lying between them. The germline V gene has CDR1 GTSNPN and CDR2 SVGIG (reference sequence). CDR3 length: 14 residues. In nucleotides, the CDR3 is TGTGCCTGGAGTGTACGGGGCAGGGCGGATGGCTACACCTTC. Residues: CAWSVRGRADGYTF.

V is TRBV6-1 and J is TRBJ2-7; 11 bases align to TRBD1. With V trimmed by 6 bases and J by 4 bases, 8 bases remained unmatched. The CDR3 spans 15 residues. The germline V gene has CDR1 MNHNS and CDR2 SASEGT. CDR3 bases: TGTGCCAGCAGCCTTGGACAGGGGGCAAAATACGAGCAGTACTTC. This codes for CASSLGQGAKYEQYF.

The genes are TRBV20-1 and TRBJ2-5; 8 positions agree with TRBD2. The germline V gene encodes CDR1 DFQATT and CDR2 SNEGSKA (reference sequence). This CDR3 comprises 17 residues. The V and J ends lost 3 bases and 4 bases, in that order; junction bases with no gene match: 16. The CDR3 here is CSARVPGGGSTIETQYF. Here the CDR3 DNA reads TGCAGTGCTAGGGTGCCCGGGGGGGGGTCTACAATAGAGACCCAGTACTTC.

With regard to this clonotype: A far more abundant clone sits one base away, making this likely a read error. The J gene is TRBJ2-7, the V gene TRBV6-2 or TRBV6-3; D tentatively fits TRBD1 or TRBD2 (7 bases each). CDR3 size: 14 residues. Trimming removed 7 bases from V and 6 bases from J, with 19 bases in between. CDR1 and CDR2 (germline): MNHEY, SVGEGT. CDR3 DNA: TGTGCCAGCACCCAGGGGGGGATGGTCTTCGAGCAGTACTTC. It codes for CASTQGGMVFEQYF.

On this clonotype itself: This sequence may be a read error, since a much larger clone differs from it by one base. The chain employs TRBV6-9 and TRBJ2-7; no reliable D call. The ends were cut back, 3 bases at V and 3 bases at J, with 6 bases in the middle. The germline V gene encodes CDR1 MNHGY and CDR2 SVAAGI. This CDR3 region has 12 residues. The chain's CDR3 is CASSYPDYEQYF. The CDR3 bases are TGTGCCAGCAGTTACCCGGACTACGAGCAGTACTTC.

This clonotype was picked up many times. DNA of the CDR3: TGTGCCAGCAGCCGGGACTACTTGGAGACCCAGTACTTC. The encoded protein is CASSRDYLETQYF. V gene TRBV27 combines with J gene TRBJ2-5; 7 positions agree with TRBD2. The length of the CDR3 is 13 residues. V dropped 6 bases and J dropped 5; count of bases not matched to a gene: 6. Germline CDR1 and CDR2: MNHEY and SMNVEV (reference sequence).